The 16 T cell receptor beta chains reported below all come from one sample, sequenced in a study of regulatory T cells in long-lasting Graves disease. HTBI primers from iRepertoire and Arm-PCR of CDR3 regions yielded the TCR beta libraries. One entry per CDR3 protein results from TCRdb running MiXCR on the multiplex PCR reads. The sample carries around 430,000 distinct CDR3 sequences, around a fifth recorded once. The time point: persistent/refractory GD, antithyroid drugs over 5 years with positive TRAb. Researchers made the TCR library from RNA that was extracted from PBMCs. The sequencing here drew on peripheral blood mononuclear cells (PBMCs), taken when the disease was refractory, from a patient treated with antithyroid drugs. The receptors originated from a female donor with Graves disease.

This clonotype showed up just a few times. The genes are TRBV7-2 and TRBJ2-7; D remains ambiguous. Germline assignment: CDR1 SGHTA and CDR2 FQGNSA. V lost 1 base and J lost 0, with 10 bases in between. There are 15 residues in the CDR3. The CDR3 coding sequence is TGTGCCAGCAGCTTAGGACGGCCGGACTCCTACGAGCAGTACTTC. Translation: CASSLGRPDSYEQYF.

This clonotype was detected many times. The rearrangement joins TRBV29-1 to TRBJ1-4; no clear D. CDR3 length equals 13 residues. Deletions cut 6 bases from V and 5 bases from J, with 13 bases between. Germline lookup yields CDR1 SQVTM and CDR2 ANQGSEA. This CDR3 is CSVIPLGNEKLFF. As DNA, the CDR3 is TGCAGCGTCATCCCCCTCGGGAATGAAAAACTGTTTTTT.

This clonotype appeared many times. The rearrangement links TRBV15 to TRBJ1-5; D is unresolved. The CDR3 contains 16 residues. V gave up 0 bases and J gave up 3 bases, with 12 bases separating them. Germline assignment: CDR1 LNHNV and CDR2 YYDKDF (reference sequence). CDR3 sequence reads: CATSRDPWAPNQPQHF. The CDR3, as DNA: TGTGCCACCAGCAGAGACCCCTGGGCTCCCAATCAGCCCCAGCATTTT.

As to this clonotype: A much larger clone lies a single base off, so this may be a read error. The chain carries TRBV11-2 and TRBJ2-7; tentatively, D is TRBD1 or TRBD2 (5 bases each). Germline CDR1 is SGHAT and CDR2 is FQNNGV. The CDR3 spans 15 residues. The ends were cut back, 5 bases at V and 7 bases at J, with 21 bases in the middle. The CDR3 spells CASSQGGHGAREQYF. The CDR3 bases are TGTGCCAGCAGCCAGGGTGGACACGGGGCGCGGGAGCAGTACTTC.

This clonotype appeared a few times. The gene calls are TRBV12-3 or TRBV12-4 and TRBJ2-5; TRBD2 matches at 12 bases. CDR3 length: 17 residues. With 3 bases clipped from V and 4 bases from J, the junction kept 9 bases outside the gene matches. The CDR3 nucleotides read TGTGCCAGCAGTTTGTCTCTAGCGGGGGGGGGCCGAGAGACCCAGTACTTC. It translates to CASSLSLAGGGRETQYF.

This clonotype was seen ten or more times. V and J are TRBV11-2 and TRBJ1-1; perhaps TRBD1 as D (6 bases). V was trimmed by 5 bases and J by 0 bases, leaving 19 bases between them. The CDR3 spans 17 residues. Germline V gene sequence: CDR1 SGHAT, CDR2 FQNNGV. CDR3 in DNA: TGTGCCAGCAGCCTCCTTGTAGGACAGCGGATGAACACTGAAGCTTTCTTT. Translating gives CASSLLVGQRMNTEAFF. The full variable domain, rest sourced from reference TRBV11-2 and TRBJ1-1, is EAGVAQSPRYKIIEKRQSVAFWCNPISGHATLYWYQQILGQGPKLLIQFQNNGVVDDSQLPKDRFSAERLKGVDSTLKIQPAKLEDSAVYLCASSLLVGQRMNTEAFFGQGTRLTVV.

This clonotype was recorded at least ten times. The genes are TRBV10-3 and TRBJ1-2; weak D call: TRBD1 (5 bases). V lost 6 bases to trimming and J lost 6 bases, with 14 bases between them. In germline, CDR1 is ENHRY, CDR2 SYGVKD. The CDR3 has 13 residues. For the CDR3, the DNA is TGTGCCATCAGGGACACGGATTCGGATGGCTACACCTTC. As protein: CAIRDTDSDGYTF.

Comments on this clonotype: A read error is possible here, since a much larger clone lies one base away. The conserved closing phenylalanine or tryptophan is absent in this CDR3, likely reflecting a read error. The genes are TRBV13 and TRBJ2-7, with 9 nucleotides matching TRBD2. The CDR3 runs 15 residues. Trimming took 2 bases from V and 2 from J; bases not matched to a gene: 4. Per the germline V gene, CDR1 is PRHDT and CDR2 is FYEKMQ (reference sequence). This CDR3 is CASSLYSGRPYEQYL. In nucleotides, the CDR3 is TGTGCCAGCAGCTTATACAGCGGGAGGCCCTACGAGCAGTACCTC.

V usage is TRBV6-4 and J usage is TRBJ2-7, with unresolved D. The V and J ends lost 6 bases and 7 bases respectively, with 10 bases between them. The CDR3 spans 11 residues. In germline, CDR1 is MRHNA, CDR2 SNTAGT. Written as DNA, the CDR3 is TGTGCCAGCAGCTCCTCTGGGGAGCAGTACTTC. Translated: CASSSSGEQYF.

There are a few counts of this clonotype. The chain joins TRBV12-5 to TRBJ2-7; D remains ambiguous. The CDR3 runs 16 residues. The germline CDR1 and CDR2 sequences are LGHNT and FRNRAP. Trimming left V 8 bases short and J 2 bases short, with 22 bases between. The CDR3 sequence: CASFDPGQNKPYEQYF. In DNA form, the CDR3 reads TGTGCTAGTTTTGACCCCGGGCAGAACAAGCCCTACGAGCAGTACTTC.

This clonotype was counted many times. The chain recombines TRBV11-2 with TRBJ1-6; D call uncertain. V lost 5 bases and J 8 bases, leaving 13 bases between the germline ends. Germline lookup yields CDR1 SGHAT and CDR2 FQNNGV. The CDR3 spans 14 residues. CDR3 in DNA: TGTGCCAGCAGCCCCACGGAAACTCATTCACCCCTCCACTTT. Its translation is CASSPTETHSPLHF.

J is TRBJ1-1 and V is TRBV28; D is undetermined. Trimming left V 3 bases short and J 11 bases short, with 13 bases between. This CDR3 has 12 residues. The germline gives CDR1 MDHEN, CDR2 SYDVKM. The CDR3 bases are TGTGCCAGCAGTTTTTCGCGGGAGACGGCTTTCTTT. Protein: CASSFSRETAFF.

The genes are TRBV6-5 and TRBJ1-2; D might be TRBD1 (5 bases). The germline gives CDR1 MNHEY, CDR2 SVGAGI. CDR3 length: 16 amino acids. With 0 bases removed from V and 4 bases from J, the gap between germline ends came to 15 bases. The CDR3 reads CASSYSGGGSTYGYTF. The CDR3 nucleotides are TGTGCCAGCAGTTACTCGGGTGGGGGTAGTACCTATGGCTACACCTTC.

This clonotype was counted ten times or more. Here the CDR3 reads CASSPPTVEKLFF. For the CDR3, the DNA is TGTGCCAGCAGTCCTCCGACAGTTGAAAAACTGTTTTTT. The rearrangement joins TRBV12-3 or TRBV12-4 to TRBJ1-4, with a tentative D call TRBD1 (5 bases). V was trimmed by 5 bases and J by 7 bases, leaving 11 bases between them. The CDR3 has 13 amino acids.

The V gene is TRBV5-6, the J gene TRBJ1-2; unclear D gene. The V end was cut by 3 bases, the J end by 2 bases, with 14 bases between. CDR3 length equals 15 residues. Looked up from germline, CDR1 is SGHDT and CDR2 is YYEEEE. In DNA form, the CDR3 reads TGTGCCAGCAGCTACAACTACCAAACAAACTATGGCTACACCTTC. As protein: CASSYNYQTNYGYTF.

As regards this clonotype: This clone may be a read error of a much larger clone one base away. The chain recombines TRBV7-9 with TRBJ1-2, with D hard to call. CDR1 SEHNR and CDR2 FQNEAQ come from the germline V gene (reference sequence). This CDR3 is 12 amino acids long. Trimming removed 3 bases from V and 4 bases from J, with 6 bases in between. CDR3 sequence (DNA): TGTGCCAGCAGCTTGAACCTCTATGGCTACACCTTC. Its translation is CASSLNLYGYTF. Full variable domain (outside the CDR3, taken from reference TRBV7-9 and TRBJ1-2): DTGVSQNPRHKITKRGQNVTFRCDPISEHNRLYWYRQTLGQGPEFLTYFQNEAQLEKSRLLSDRFSAERPKGSFSTLEIQRTEQGDSAMYLCASSLNLYGYTFGSGTRLTVV.